The 6 T cell receptor beta chains listed next were all sequenced from one sample in a study of low-dose radiotherapy and immunotherapy resistance in tumors (dated by TCRdb to between 2021 and 2024). The label giving this sample's time point can be read as: after trial treatment. In the paper's terms, the treatment or condition label means: LDRT plus nivolumab, ipilimumab, low-dose cyclophosphamide and aspirin (RACIN trial). Sequencing instrument: Illumina HiSeq 2500. Superscript III and a set of TRAV- and TRBV-specific primers were used to synthesize first-strand cDNA, so that both TCRalpha and TCRbeta chains were covered. TCRs were amplified with Phusion for about 18 PCR cycles using a constant-region primer together with the adapter attached to the V primers. Clones were called with MiXCR by TCRdb after fastp trimmed the public reads at Q25, and only in-frame beta chains were retained. Rows merge per CDR3 protein into single entries with the most common DNA and genes. In this sample the table shows about 97,000 distinct CDR3 sequences, 20% to 25% of which occur a single time. Over 3.5% of the sample is held by the ten biggest clonotypes.

The sequencing here drew on PBMCs, taken after low-dose radiotherapy plus immunotherapy. Receptors originate from a male donor with prostate cancer.

This clonotype showed up many times. V usage is TRBV10-3 and J usage is TRBJ2-3; maybe TRBD1 (6 bases). The germline CDR1 and CDR2 sequences are ENHRY and SYGVKD. V gave up 9 bases and J gave up 3 bases, with 19 bases separating them. CDR3 length equals 15 residues. Written as DNA, the CDR3 is TGTGCCATAGCGACAGGTGACCGCGAGACAGATACGCAGTATTTT. Encoded protein: CAIATGDRETDTQYF.

The chain joins TRBV4-3 to TRBJ1-2, with D possibly being TRBD1 (5 bases). CDR3 length: 14 amino acids. V lost 4 bases to trimming and J lost 9 bases, with 18 bases between them. Germline CDR1 LGHNA, CDR2 YSLEER. The DNA of the CDR3 is TGCGCCAGCAGCCTAAACAGCGGGGCCGGTCGCTACACCTTC. Translation gives CASSLNSGAGRYTF.

This clonotype was counted ten times or more. The chain is built from TRBV12-5 and TRBJ2-2, with D possibly being TRBD1 (5 bases). The CDR3 runs 17 residues. The V and J ends lost 6 bases and 2 bases respectively, with 19 bases between them. Germline V lookup: CDR1 LGHNT, CDR2 FRNRAP. CDR3 sequence reads: CASGPDSPAPNTGELFF. The CDR3 DNA is TGTGCTAGTGGGCCCGACAGCCCGGCCCCAAACACCGGGGAGCTGTTTTTT.

In its sample, this clonotype was seen many times. The chain uses TRBV3-1 and TRBJ2-1, with D uncertain. V was pared by 1 base and J by 8 bases, with 9 bases between. This CDR3 has 13 residues. Germline V lookup: CDR1 LGHDT, CDR2 YNNKEL (reference sequence). The CDR3 here is CASSQGNADEQFF. The CDR3 DNA is TGTGCCAGCAGCCAAGGAAACGCCGATGAGCAGTTCTTC.

This clonotype came up many times. The genes are TRBV29-1 and TRBJ2-5; perhaps D is TRBD1 or TRBD2 (6 bases each). This CDR3 is 11 amino acids long. Trimming removed 6 bases from V and 5 bases from J, with 10 bases in between. The V gene's germline CDR1 is SQVTM and CDR2 ANQGSEA. Here the CDR3 reads CSVRGRETQYF. DNA for the CDR3: TGCAGCGTGAGGGGGAGGGAGACCCAGTACTTC.

This clonotype was seen at least ten times. V gene TRBV7-8 combines with J gene TRBJ2-2; a weak D match, TRBD2 (6 bases). V dropped 5 bases and J dropped 5 bases, with 12 bases sitting between them. Germline CDR1 and CDR2: SGHVS and FQNEAQ. There are 14 residues in the CDR3. The CDR3 bases are TGTGCCAGCAGCCCCGGGAGATTAACCGGGGAGCTGTTTTTT. The encoded protein is CASSPGRLTGELFF.